The clone carrying this TCR beta chain was seen at least ten times. Its antigen is currently unknown. The time point denotes: sample taken at primary tumor resection. Whole RNA was taken from tumor, nontumor lung or frozen PBMC; it was then sequenced unsorted. Around 70 TRACERx patients with early, untreated non-small cell lung cancer donated samples. The data originate from a study of spatial heterogeneity in lung cancer. Overall study: Among detected sequences, beta-chain ones consistently exceeded alpha-chain ones in number. Study-wide results and caveats: Expanded tumor TCRs that were ubiquitous appeared in blood more at resection than follow-up.

Single TCR cDNA molecules each had their own unique molecular identifier. MiXCR, applied by TCRdb to the 5' RACE reads, yields one record per CDR3 protein. The profile shows 20,000 to 25,000 distinct CDR3 sequences, 3.5% to 5% of them singletons. CDR1 and CDR2 from the germline V gene are SGHNT and YYREEE (reference sequence). This CDR3 contains 17 residues. V shed 4 bases and J 5 bases; nucleotides not matched to a gene: 10. The chain couples TRBV5-4 to TRBJ2-2; 11 bases are a match to TRBD2. This material consisted of PBMCs, taken at surgery. The TCR comes from a male donor with early-stage non-small cell lung cancer. The CDR3 nucleotides read TGTGCCAGCAGCCCTACCCCACTAGCGGGAGATACCGGGGAGCTGTTTTTT. Translation gives CASSPTPLAGDTGELFF.